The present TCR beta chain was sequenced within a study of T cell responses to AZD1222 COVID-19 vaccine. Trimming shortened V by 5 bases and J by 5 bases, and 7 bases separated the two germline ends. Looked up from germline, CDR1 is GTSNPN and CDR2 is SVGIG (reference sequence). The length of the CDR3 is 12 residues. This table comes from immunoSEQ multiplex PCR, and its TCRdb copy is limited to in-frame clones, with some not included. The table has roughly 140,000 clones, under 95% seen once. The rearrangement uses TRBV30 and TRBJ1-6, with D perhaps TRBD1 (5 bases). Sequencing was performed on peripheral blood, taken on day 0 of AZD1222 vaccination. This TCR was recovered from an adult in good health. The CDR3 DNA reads TGTGCCTGGTCAGGGAATAATTCACCCCTCCACTTT. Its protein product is CAWSGNNSPLHF.